The 7 T cell receptor beta chains below were found in one sample sequenced in a study of spatial heterogeneity in lung cancer. Described time point: sample taken at primary tumor resection. TCRdb re-called the 5' RACE reads with MiXCR, one entry per CDR3 protein. Of about 2,000 distinct CDR3 sequences detected, just under 9% appear once; the ten largest clones hold approximately 12%. These TCRs' antigens remain unknown. Study-wide findings and caveats: Counts of expanded alpha and beta TCRs within tumors tracked the tumor nonsynonymous mutation count.

The sequencing here drew on lung tumor tissue, taken at surgery. Source of these receptors: a female donor with early-stage non-small cell lung cancer.

The gene calls are TRBV5-6 and TRBJ2-2, with 12 bases lining up with TRBD2. CDR1 and CDR2 (germline): SGHDT, YYEEEE. The CDR3 sequence is 17 residues long. Trimming took 5 bases from V and 5 from J; bases not matched to a gene: 10. In DNA form, the CDR3 reads TGTGCCAGCAGGAACACTGGACTAGCGGGACAGACCGGGGAGCTGTTTTTT. Protein sequence: CASRNTGLAGQTGELFF.

By share of the sample, this clonotype is medium-sized. V gene TRBV6-1 combines with J gene TRBJ1-5, with D perhaps TRBD1 (6 bases). The CDR3 runs to 13 residues. V lost 4 bases and J 6 bases, leaving 10 bases between the germline ends. CDR1 and CDR2 (germline): MNHNS, SASEGT. The CDR3 sequence is CASSAGGLQPQHF. The CDR3 coding sequence is TGTGCCAGCAGTGCGGGGGGGCTTCAGCCCCAGCATTTT.

This clonotype is categorized as large. The chain has TRBV29-1 and TRBJ2-7; TRBD1 might be the D (6 bases). Germline-derived CDR1 and CDR2 are SQVTM and ANQGSEA. The CDR3 consists of 13 residues. Trimming took off 7 bases at V and 1 base at J, with 14 bases between the two ends. DNA for the CDR3: TGCAGCGCTGAGGCAGGGGCATCCTACGAGCAGTACTTC. It codes for CSAEAGASYEQYF.

This clonotype appeared a few times. The CDR3 sequence is CATSRISRETQYF. CDR3 bases: TGTGCCACCAGCAGAATTAGTAGGGAGACCCAGTACTTC. The V and J genes are TRBV15 and TRBJ2-5; D is undetermined. CDR3 length equals 13 residues. Trimming cost V 2 bases and J 5 bases, with 9 bases left between them. Germline V lookup: CDR1 LNHNV, CDR2 YYDKDF (reference sequence).

By its share, this clonotype is medium-sized (0.01 to 0.1%). The chain employs TRBV3-1 and TRBJ2-7, with D perhaps TRBD1 or TRBD2 (5 bases each). The V and J ends lost 4 bases and 6 bases respectively, with 7 bases between them. The germline V gene encodes CDR1 LGHDT and CDR2 YNNKEL (reference sequence). This CDR3 is built from 11 residues. The CDR3 bases are TGTGCCAGCAGCCTCGGGGCCGAGCAGTACTTC. This encodes CASSLGAEQYF.

By proportion, this clonotype is large (0.1 to 1%). The V call is TRBV30, the J call TRBJ2-5, with D possibly TRBD2 on 5 matching bases. V was clipped by 3 bases and J by 5 bases, with 10 bases between them. Germline CDR1 reads GTSNPN; CDR2 reads SVGIG (reference sequence). The CDR3 runs to 12 residues. The CDR3 protein is CAWRESGETQYF. The CDR3 region has the DNA TGTGCCTGGAGGGAGTCGGGGGAGACCCAGTACTTC.

Relative to its sample, this clonotype is large. V and J are TRBV6-1 and TRBJ2-3, with 11 bases matching TRBD2. V was pared by 7 bases and J by 5 bases, with 8 bases of the junction left unmatched. Per germline, CDR1 MNHNS and CDR2 SASEGT. The CDR3 consists of 15 residues. The CDR3 loop is CASTAGTSGRDTQYF. The CDR3 bases are TGTGCCAGCACTGCCGGGACTAGCGGCCGAGATACGCAGTATTTT.